One T cell receptor (beta chain) is described in this entry. The CDR3 totals 16 residues. Germline V gene sequence: CDR1 SGHTA, CDR2 FQGTGA. The V end was cut by 1 base, the J end by 1 base, with 12 bases between. The data were obtained in a study of blood T cell repertoires in COVID-19. About the research overall: Collection of acute and convalescent COVID-19 samples took place in the United States, Italy and Spain.

Followed longitudinally, the Seattle patients had been enrolled during active infection. Original methodology: Counts of nucleated cells, estimated from reference gene primer amplification, were obtained. Data came from immunoSEQ multiplex PCR; TCRdb stores just in-frame clones and leaves some out. D and trimming come from the DNA, and the V and J calls and clone size come from that table. This sample yields 300,000 to 350,000 clones, of which roughly nine tenths are seen a single time; roughly 3.9% belongs to the top ten. The sequenced sample was peripheral blood. The chain couples TRBV7-3 to TRBJ2-3; D may be TRBD1 (6 bases). The sequence came from a woman in her sixties with COVID-19, enrolled during active disease. CDR3 amino acids: CASSLMTGQGTDTQYF. Written as DNA, the CDR3 is TGTGCCAGCAGCTTAATGACAGGTCAAGGCACAGATACGCAGTATTTT.